The 14 T cell receptor beta chains below all came from one sample that was sequenced in a study of cytomegalovirus exposure and HLA in healthy donors. PCR used 60 Vbeta primers and 13 Jbeta primers. This table comes from immunoSEQ multiplex PCR, and its TCRdb copy is limited to in-frame clones, with some not included. The profile shows 100,000 to 150,000 clones, around 76% of them singletons. The specimen was PBMCs. These receptors all stem from a woman aged 45-65 years in good health and CMV-seronegative.

V is TRBV18 and J is TRBJ2-3; D gene uncertain. Between the trimmed V and J ends, which lost 3 bases and 1 base, there was a span of 11 bases. Germline V gives CDR1 KGHSH, CDR2 LQKENI. This CDR3 is 15 amino acids long. Written as DNA, the CDR3 is TGTGCCAGCTCACCTCAACGGTCTGGCACAGATACGCAGTATTTT. Protein: CASSPQRSGTDTQYF.

This chain links TRBV6-6 with TRBJ1-1; D remains unclear. The CDR3 sequence is 15 residues long. Germline V gene data show CDR1 as MNHNY and CDR2 as SVGAGI (reference sequence). The V gene lost 5 bases and the J gene lost 1 base, with 14 bases spanning the gap. CDR3 sequence: CASSTEHLKNTEAFF. CDR3 coding DNA: TGTGCCAGCAGTACCGAACACCTTAAGAACACTGAAGCTTTCTTT.

The rearrangement links TRBV7-9 to TRBJ1-1, with 8 bases lining up with TRBD1. The CDR3 runs to 18 residues. V shed 4 bases, J shed 6 bases, and the junction held 19 bases outside the gene matches. Germline V gene data show CDR1 as SEHNR and CDR2 as FQNEAQ (reference sequence). CDR3 bases: TGTGCCAGCAGCTCCCGGGAAGACAGGGGCGGTGGGACCGCTGAAGCTTTCTTT. Amino acids: CASSSREDRGGGTAEAFF. Full variable domain (outside the CDR3, taken from reference TRBV7-9 and TRBJ1-1): DTGVSQNPRHKITKRGQNVTFRCDPISEHNRLYWYRQTLGQGPEFLTYFQNEAQLEKSRLLSDRFSAERPKGSFSTLEIQRTEQGDSAMYLCASSSREDRGGGTAEAFFGQGTRLTVV.

The V gene is TRBV7-9, the J gene TRBJ1-3; tentatively, D is TRBD1 (5 bases). Germline CDR1 SEHNR, CDR2 FQNEAQ (reference sequence). V lost 4 bases and J 0 bases, leaving 16 bases between the germline ends. This CDR3 has 17 amino acids. CDR3 protein: CASSSIWAGSSGNTIYF. As DNA, the CDR3 is TGTGCCAGCAGCTCTATCTGGGCAGGGTCCTCTGGAAACACCATATATTTT. The entire variable domain, with the rest obtained from reference TRBV7-9 and TRBJ1-3, is as follows: DTGVSQNPRHKITKRGQNVTFRCDPISEHNRLYWYRQTLGQGPEFLTYFQNEAQLEKSRLLSDRFSAERPKGSFSTLEIQRTEQGDSAMYLCASSSIWAGSSGNTIYFGEGSWLTVV.

In its sample, this clone was seen a few times. CDR3 sequence reads: CASSRGLAVEQFF. The DNA for the CDR3 is TGCGCCAGCAGCCGCGGACTAGCGGTTGAGCAGTTCTTC. The chain couples TRBV4-3 to TRBJ2-1; 10 bases line up with TRBD2. Germline V CDR1 and CDR2: LGHNA, YSLEER. J was trimmed by 9 bases and V by 4 bases; bases with no gene match: 3. This CDR3 spans 13 amino acids.

The V call is TRBV9, the J call TRBJ2-3; D is undetermined. Per the germline V gene, CDR1 is SGDLS and CDR2 is YYNGEE. Deletions cut 4 bases from V and 2 bases from J, with 2 bases between. This CDR3 is 11 amino acids long. In nucleotides, the CDR3 is TGTGCCAGCAGCCTCACAGATACGCAGTATTTT. The encoded protein is CASSLTDTQYF.

This clone was observed once. The chain recombines TRBV7-3 with TRBJ2-3; unclear D gene. Germline V CDR1 and CDR2: SGHTA, FQGTGA. Trimming stripped 5 bases from V and 4 bases from J, with 10 bases between. The CDR3 length is 13 residues. The DNA of the CDR3 is TGTGCCAGCAGCCCGCGCGGCGCAGATACGCAGTATTTT. This gives the protein CASSPRGADTQYF. Filled out from reference TRBV7-3 and TRBJ2-3, the complete variable domain reads GAGVSQTPSNKVTEKGKYVELRCDPISGHTALYWYRQSLGQGPEFLIYFQGTGAADDSGLPNDRFFAVRPEGSVSTLKIQRTERGDSAVYLCASSPRGADTQYFGPGTRLTVL.

The chain recombines TRBV18 with TRBJ1-1; D is uncertain. CDR3 size: 16 residues. Germline V lookup: CDR1 KGHSH, CDR2 LQKENI. Trimming shortened V by 6 bases and J by 1 base, and 18 bases separated the two germline ends. The chain's CDR3 is CASSPREGGGNTEAFF. Written as DNA, the CDR3 is TGTGCCAGCTCTCCCCGAGAGGGAGGAGGGAACACTGAAGCTTTCTTT.

The V gene is TRBV30, the J gene TRBJ2-1, with 8 bases aligning to TRBD2. Germline V CDR1 and CDR2: GTSNPN, SVGIG (reference sequence). CDR3 size: 15 residues. The junction had 9 bases not matched to a gene; V was cut back by 0 bases and J by 8 bases. CDR3 sequence (DNA): TGTGCCTGGAGTGTACGAATAGCGGGAACTGATGAGCAGTTCTTC. Encoded protein: CAWSVRIAGTDEQFF.

This chain links TRBV19 with TRBJ1-3; the match to TRBD1 covers 7 bases. Germline values: CDR1 LNHDA, CDR2 SQIVND (reference sequence). The junction had 17 bases not matched to a gene; V was cut back by 7 bases and J by 8 bases. The CDR3 extends over 16 amino acids. The CDR3 sequence: CASKDRATGWADTIYF. The DNA of the CDR3 is TGTGCCAGTAAAGATCGGGCGACAGGGTGGGCGGACACCATATATTTT. Full variable domain (outside the CDR3, taken from reference TRBV19 and TRBJ1-3): DGGITQSPKYLFRKEGQNVTLSCEQNLNHDAMYWYRQDPGQGLRLIYYSQIVNDFQKGDIAEGYSVSREKKESFPLTVTSAQKNPTAFYLCASKDRATGWADTIYFGEGSWLTVV.

This sequence joins TRBV18 and TRBJ1-5; a weak D match, TRBD1 (6 bases). The CDR3 extends over 15 amino acids. Germline V CDR1 and CDR2: KGHSH, LQKENI. The V end lost 4 bases, the J end lost 3 bases, and 13 bases lay between the germline ends. This CDR3 reads CASSRVDRPNQPQHF. CDR3 in DNA: TGTGCCAGCTCACGGGTTGACAGGCCCAATCAGCCCCAGCATTTT.

The chain links TRBV28 to TRBJ2-7, with unresolved D. V was clipped by 11 bases and J by 3 bases, with 5 bases between them. There are 9 residues in the CDR3. Germline V gives CDR1 MDHEN, CDR2 SYDVKM. This CDR3 is CAAGYEQYF. The CDR3, as DNA: TGTGCCGCAGGCTACGAGCAGTACTTC.

This chain joins TRBV21-1 and TRBJ1-2; whether TRBD1, the table's D call, matches the DNA was not checked. TRBV21-1 is recorded as a pseudogene. The CDR3 runs 18 residues. CDR3 in amino acids: CATRIIVPKSDRGLSYTF. As DNA, the CDR3 is TGTGCCACCCGGATCATCGTCCCAAAGTCAGACAGGGGATTGAGCTACACCTTC.

This chain uses TRBV5-6 with TRBJ2-2, with D unclear. V lost 2 bases, J lost 3 bases, and 2 bases lay in between. Germline CDR1 is SGHDT and CDR2 is YYEEEE. The CDR3 has 12 residues. The CDR3 sequence: CASSFYTGELFF. CDR3 bases: TGTGCCAGCAGCTTCTACACCGGGGAGCTGTTTTTT.